Presented here are 2 T cell receptor beta chains from one specimen sequenced in a study of cytomegalovirus exposure and HLA in healthy donors. With 60 Vbeta and 13 Jbeta primers, the PCR was carried out. TCRdb keeps only in-frame clones here, not all; method: immunoSEQ multiplex PCR. The data contain fewer than 130,000 clones, approximately 70% of them singletons. Source material: PBMCs. These receptor sequences come from a man aged 35 to 55 in good health and CMV-seropositive.

CDR3 protein: CASSFSGTGDQPQHF. CDR3 sequence (DNA): TGTGCCAGCTCATTCTCCGGGACAGGGGATCAGCCCCAGCATTTT. V usage is TRBV18 and J usage is TRBJ1-5; TRBD1 matches at 10 bases. Germline values: CDR1 KGHSH, CDR2 LQKENI. CDR3 length equals 15 residues. The V and J ends lost 5 bases and 5 bases, in that order; junction bases with no gene match: 6.

The chain combines TRBV6-6 with TRBJ2-2, with D unresolved. V gave up 6 bases and J gave up 5 bases, with 16 bases separating them. This CDR3 comprises 15 residues. CDR1 MNHNY and CDR2 SVGAGI come from the germline V gene (reference sequence). The CDR3, as DNA: TGTGCCAGCAGCGAGACTGATTTTGGGACCGGGGAGCTGTTTTTT. It specifies CASSETDFGTGELFF.